The sequence of this TCR beta chain was determined in a study of T cell responses to AZD1222 COVID-19 vaccine listed by TCRdb under 2021. About the investigation overall: Because spike-specific TCR depth and breadth did not differ between the two schedules, AZD1222 recipients who got a second dose at roughly 4 weeks were pooled with those who got a second dose at roughly 12 weeks. TCR sequencing covered 233 trial participants: 200 to 210 given two doses of AZD1222 and some 25 given two doses of MenACWY control vaccine. Trial participants were enrolled by age into subgroups of 18-55, 56-69 and 70-plus years, and about 150, 27 and 61 TCR-sequenced participants, respectively, were included in these subgroups.

Here is what the overall study found, with its caveats: Participants were mostly white British and included more females than males, and it was suggested by the authors that clonal diversity may have been underestimated. Conclusions about previously exposed vaccinees were limited because only six AZD1222 recipients were SARS-CoV-2 seropositive at baseline. Because no day 14 peak-response samples were available, the repertoires could be characterized only after the peak T cell response. The 56-69-year group was small, and its depth increase did not reach significance, likely because of low power. Reportedly, almost half of the unique spike-specific TCRs recognized epitopes lying outside the regions that are mutated in the B.1.351 and B.1.1.7 variants. The whole spike protein was spanned by vaccine-associated CD4 TCRs, and dominant responses were seen in regions 160-218 and 743-854. After two AZD1222 doses, spike-specific TCR breadth and depth were significantly higher than at day 0 and than in MenACWY recipients.

About this clone: The clone's antigen remains unknown. Within one base of it there is no much larger clone, and no base qualities were kept.

At the junction V is shortened by 1 base and J by 5 bases, with 8 bases in between. Its CDR3 holds 13 amino acids, cysteine through phenylalanine. Kept here is only the CDR3 DNA, which spans 39 bases and is read in frame from base 1. The time point label on this specimen signifies: baseline before first vaccination. Samples from vaccinated people were obtained from the UK trials COV001 and COV002, which included a single-blind randomized controlled phase 2/3 trial of AZD1222 (ChAdOx1 nCoV-19) in healthy adults. For TCRbeta chain sequencing, PBMC samples were collected from trial participants at day 0 and at day 28 after the second dose. The CDR3 regions of human TCRbeta chains were subjected to immunosequencing. From the authors' description of their analysis: TCRs in the repertoires were compared against a reference library of SARS-CoV-2-specific TCRs that had been generated with the MIRA antigen-specificity platform. Breadth was defined as the fraction of unique TCRs that were SARS-CoV-2-associated. Depth was defined as the fraction of total T cells that were SARS-CoV-2-associated. Using the MIRA data, every spike-specific TCR was mapped to the spike region that the TCR reacted to and assigned to either a CD4 or a CD8 class. Log10-transformed breadth and depth values were compared by one-way ANOVA with Sidak's multiple comparisons tests. The immuneACCESS repertoire file appears here via TCRdb, limited to in-frame rearrangements. These files lack a portion of the clones; in checked studies, under half of the deficit traces to unresolved V genes, and the cause of the others is not known. D and trimming come from the DNA, and the V and J calls and clone size come from that table. The sample table lists around 150,000 clones, 85% to 95% of them with a count of one. The ten largest clones add up to 1.5% to 2% of the sample.

The chain employs TRBV12-3 or TRBV12-4 and TRBJ2-5, with no D gene named confidently. This receptor was obtained from an adult in good health. This material consisted of peripheral blood, taken on day 0 of AZD1222 vaccination. The DNA sequence follows: TGTGCCAGCAGTTTAGGGGTAGCCGAGACCCAGTACTTC. This yields the protein CASSLGVAETQYF.